This record concerns one T cell receptor (beta chain) sequence. The length of the CDR3 is 14 residues. Germline lookup yields CDR1 KGHSH and CDR2 LQKENI. Between the trimmed V and J ends, which lost 0 bases and 4 bases, there was a span of 8 bases. The data stem from a study of blood T cell repertoires in COVID-19. Authors' methods: Nucleated cell number was recorded as an estimate derived from reference gene primer amplification. Here immunoSEQ multiplex PCR was the method, and the copy in TCRdb shows in-frame clones only, minus some. From that table come the V and J calls and clone size; the DNA was used to work out D and trimming. The data contain roughly 70,000 clones, over 75% of them singletons.

The sequence came from an elderly woman with active or convalescent COVID-19. The sample comprised peripheral blood. V is TRBV18 and J is TRBJ2-3; a weak D match, TRBD2 (6 bases). CDR3 DNA: TGTGCCAGCTCACCACCGGGGGGAGCAGATACGCAGTATTTT. Translation gives CASSPPGGADTQYF.